This T cell receptor beta chain was sequenced in a study of blood T cells in healthy people across ages. General study points: Unsorted PBMC input precluded a conclusive naive versus antigen-experienced comparison. The recorded TCR beta diversity per million T cells decreased in a roughly linear manner with age.

The authors ran a second PCR of roughly 6 to 11 cycles using a sample-barcoded 5' primer and a J-beta primer mix. TCRdb reprocessed the 5' RACE reads via MiXCR and lists one record per CDR3 protein. Of some 1,500,000 distinct CDR3 sequences listed, approximately 43% are singletons. The CDR3 has 15 residues. V shed 3 bases, J shed 5 bases, and the junction held 7 bases outside the gene matches. The table lists this clonotype with a few counts. What it binds is not known. The sample was blood. The chain employs TRBV12-3 or TRBV12-4 and TRBJ2-7; 10 bases are a match to TRBD2. The clonotype was recovered from a woman between 18 and 29 years old in good health. The CDR3 reads CASSLGLAGEDEQYF. For the CDR3, the DNA is TGTGCCAGCAGTTTGGGGCTAGCGGGAGAAGACGAGCAGTACTTC.